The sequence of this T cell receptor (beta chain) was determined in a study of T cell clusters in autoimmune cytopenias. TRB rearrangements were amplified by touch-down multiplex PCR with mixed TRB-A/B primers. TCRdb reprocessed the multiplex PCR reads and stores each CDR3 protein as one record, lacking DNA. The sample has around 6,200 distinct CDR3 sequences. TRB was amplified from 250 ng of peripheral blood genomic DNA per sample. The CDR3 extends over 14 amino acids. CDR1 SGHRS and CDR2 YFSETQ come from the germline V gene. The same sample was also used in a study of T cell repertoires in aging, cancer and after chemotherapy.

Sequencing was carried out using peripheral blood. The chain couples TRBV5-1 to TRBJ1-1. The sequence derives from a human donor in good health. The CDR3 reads CASSPGPENTEAFF.